Below are 13 T cell receptor beta chains sequenced from a single sample in a study of yellow fever vaccine responses in identical twins. MiXCR, run by TCRdb on the RT-PCR reads, gives a single entry per CDR3 protein. Here the sample spans some 4,000 distinct CDR3 sequences, around 87% being singletons. The input for sequencing was T cells from blood (PBMCs), unsorted or a sorted subset (not recorded which), taken before or after yellow fever vaccination (not recorded which). These receptors came from a woman aged 18-29 years who received the yellow fever vaccine.

This chain's CDR3 is CASSVGGTSDTQYF. The CDR3 region has the DNA TGTGCCAGCAGCGTAGGGGGGACCTCAGATACGCAGTATTTT. This chain links TRBV9 with TRBJ2-3; either TRBD1 or TRBD2 may supply D (5 bases each). The V end was cut by 0 bases, the J end by 4 bases, with 9 bases between. CDR3 size: 14 residues. Germline V gives CDR1 SGDLS, CDR2 YYNGEE. The whole variable domain, remainder taken from reference TRBV9 and TRBJ2-3, is DSGVTQTPKHLITATGQRVTLRCSPRSGDLSVYWYQQSLDQGLQFLIQYYNGEERAKGNILERFSAQQFPDLHSELNLSSLELGDSALYFCASSVGGTSDTQYFGPGTRLTVL.

This rearrangement joins TRBV6-1 to TRBJ1-2; no clear D. The V gene lost 6 bases and the J gene lost 8 bases, with 16 bases spanning the gap. This CDR3 has 13 amino acids. From germline, CDR1 is MNHNS and CDR2 SASEGT. The CDR3 protein is CASRSPLIGGYTF. CDR3 nucleotides: TGTGCCAGCAGATCCCCACTTATAGGCGGCTACACCTTC.

This chain joins TRBV20-1 and TRBJ2-5, with D tentatively TRBD2 (5 bases). V was shortened by 3 bases and J by 3 bases, with 17 bases between the two germline ends. The CDR3 is 15 amino acids. Germline V gives CDR1 DFQATT, CDR2 SNEGSKA (reference sequence). The CDR3 is CSASRSDFKEETQYF. The CDR3 region has the DNA TGCAGTGCTAGTCGTAGCGACTTCAAGGAAGAGACCCAGTACTTC.

This rearrangement joins TRBV6-1 to TRBJ2-7; D could derive from TRBD1 or TRBD2 (6 bases each). The CDR3 consists of 14 residues. V was pared by 8 bases and J by 3 bases, with 17 bases between. Germline CDR1 MNHNS, CDR2 SASEGT. CDR3 DNA sequence: TGTGCCAGCTCCAAGGGGGGTGGTGGCTACGAGCAGTACTTC. Translation: CASSKGGGGYEQYF.

The V and J genes are TRBV12-3 or TRBV12-4 and TRBJ2-1, with 8 bases fitting TRBD2. Trimming at V came to 4 bases and at J to 3 bases, leaving 5 bases not matched to a gene. The CDR3 has 15 amino acids. The CDR3: CASSSERGSYNEQFF. CDR3 nucleotide sequence: TGTGCCAGCAGTTCTGAGCGGGGGAGCTACAATGAGCAGTTCTTC.

This chain connects TRBV28 to TRBJ2-1; no reliable D call. From germline, CDR1 is MDHEN and CDR2 SYDVKM. Between the trimmed V and J ends, which lost 1 base and 8 bases, there was a span of 6 bases. This CDR3 region has 12 residues. CDR3 coding DNA: TGTGCCAGCAGTTTATTCGGGTATGAGCAGTTCTTC. It is translated as CASSLFGYEQFF.

The chain recombines TRBV11-2 with TRBJ2-7; tentatively, D is TRBD1 (5 bases). The germline V gene has CDR1 SGHAT and CDR2 FQNNGV. V lost 8 bases and J lost 3, with 17 bases in between. This CDR3 is built from 14 residues. The CDR3 DNA reads as TGTGCCAGCCGCACATCAGGGTACGGCTACGAGCAGTACTTC. This encodes CASRTSGYGYEQYF.

The rearrangement uses TRBV19 and TRBJ2-1, with D unresolved. Per germline, CDR1 LNHDA and CDR2 SQIVND (reference sequence). Between the trimmed V and J ends, which lost 1 base and 6 bases, there was a span of 1 base. The CDR3 is 11 residues long. In nucleotides, the CDR3 is TGTGCCAGTAGTATAGTCAATGAGCAGTTCTTC. This sequence encodes CASSIVNEQFF.

The chain employs TRBV29-1 and TRBJ1-5; D is perhaps TRBD1 (5 bases). The CDR3 contains 12 residues. V lost 6 bases and J 8 bases, leaving 14 bases between the germline ends. Germline CDR1 SQVTM, CDR2 ANQGSEA. The CDR3 DNA reads as TGCAGCGTCTCCAGGGTAGCGGAGCCCCAGCATTTT. Its translation is CSVSRVAEPQHF.

This chain connects TRBV11-1 to TRBJ1-4; possible D gene TRBD1, 5 bases. The V gene lost 3 bases and the J gene lost 4 bases, with 9 bases spanning the gap. CDR1 is SGHAT, CDR2 FQDESV, per germline (reference sequence). The CDR3 loop spans 14 amino acids. The CDR3 nucleotides are TGTGCCAGCAGCTTCGGGACCCATAATGAAAAACTGTTTTTT. Protein: CASSFGTHNEKLFF. The full variable domain, in which reference TRBV11-1 and TRBJ1-4 provide the parts outside the CDR3, is EAEVAQSPRYKITEKSQAVAFWCDPISGHATLYWYRQILGQGPELLVQFQDESVVDDSQLPKDRFSAERLKGVDSTLKIQPAELGDSAMYLCASSFGTHNEKLFFGSGTQLSVL.

The chain is built from TRBV14 and TRBJ2-1, with D possibly matching TRBD1 (6 bases). Germline V gene sequence: CDR1 SGHDN, CDR2 FVKESK. V was cut by 4 bases and J by 2 bases, with 15 bases left in between. This CDR3 comprises 16 residues. CDR3 in amino acids: CASSLRGGVTYNEQFF. DNA for the CDR3: TGTGCCAGCAGCCTAAGAGGGGGTGTTACCTACAATGAGCAGTTCTTC.

This chain joins TRBV6-2 or TRBV6-3 and TRBJ1-2; D is unresolved. The V gene's germline CDR1 is MNHEY and CDR2 SVGEGT. Trimming removed 2 bases at V and 9 bases at J, with 7 bases between. The CDR3 length is 11 residues. The CDR3, as DNA: TGTGCCAGCAGTTACAAGGACCGCTACACCTTC. It yields the protein CASSYKDRYTF.

This rearrangement joins TRBV15 to TRBJ1-5; 7 bases are a match to TRBD1. V shed 4 bases, J shed 3 bases, and the junction held 6 bases outside the gene matches. Germline lookup yields CDR1 LNHNV and CDR2 YYDKDF (reference sequence). The CDR3 is made up of 15 amino acids. The CDR3, as DNA: TGTGCCACCAGCAAAATGGGACAGAACAATCAGCCCCAGCATTTT. It is translated as CATSKMGQNNQPQHF.